The 31 T cell receptor beta chains reported below all come from one sample, sequenced in a study of cytomegalovirus exposure and HLA in healthy donors. The PCR made use of 60 Vbeta and 13 Jbeta primers. Produced via immunoSEQ multiplex PCR; TCRdb's table is partial and in-frame only. The table has about 140,000 clones, 73% seen once. Sequencing was performed on PBMCs. The receptors were gathered from a woman in her thirties or forties in good health and CMV-seronegative.

This clone showed up just a few times. The chain couples TRBV4-1 to TRBJ2-3, with 9 positions matching TRBD1. V shed 2 bases, J shed 4 bases, and the junction held 7 bases outside the gene matches. This CDR3 has 16 residues. Germline V CDR1 and CDR2: MGHRA, YSYEKL. The CDR3 sequence: CASSQRDRVIADTQYF. The CDR3 nucleotides are TGCGCCAGCAGCCAACGGGACAGGGTGATCGCAGATACGCAGTATTTT.

The chain uses TRBV19 and TRBJ2-1; D is possibly TRBD1 (6 bases). The germline V gene encodes CDR1 LNHDA and CDR2 SQIVND (reference sequence). CDR3 length: 13 residues. The V gene lost 3 bases and the J gene lost 7 bases, with 10 bases spanning the gap. CDR3 sequence (DNA): TGTGCCAGTAGTATGGTAGGGGGAAATGAGCAGTTCTTC. Translated: CASSMVGGNEQFF.

This clone has just one count. The V gene is TRBV11-2, the J gene TRBJ1-6; no clear D. The V end lost 5 bases, the J end lost 14 bases, and 19 bases lay between the germline ends. The CDR3 loop spans 14 amino acids. Germline-derived CDR1 and CDR2 are SGHAT and FQNNGV. The CDR3 loop is CASSQTAVGRALHF. In nucleotides, the CDR3 is TGTGCCAGCAGCCAGACGGCGGTCGGTCGGGCCCTCCACTTT.

CDR3 in DNA: TGTGCCAGCAGCCAACGGACAGCGAACACCGGGGAGCTGTTTTTT. It specifies CASSQRTANTGELFF. V is TRBV7-6 and J is TRBJ2-2, with D perhaps TRBD1 (6 bases). V lost 5 bases, J lost 0 bases, and 10 bases lay in between. The germline gives CDR1 SGHVS, CDR2 FNYEAQ. CDR3 size: 15 residues.

V gene TRBV5-5 combines with J gene TRBJ2-7; D may be TRBD1 (6 bases). CDR1 SGHKS and CDR2 YYEKEE come from the germline V gene (reference sequence). This CDR3 is built from 16 residues. Trimming pared 4 bases from V and 5 bases from J, leaving 22 bases between. The CDR3 loop is CASSRASGEYYDEQYV. The CDR3 DNA follows: TGTGCCAGCAGCCGAGCTTCAGGGGAGTACTACGACGAGCAGTACGTC.

The chain is built from TRBV6-6 and TRBJ1-5, with unresolved D. This CDR3 contains 12 residues. Germline CDR1 reads MNHNY; CDR2 reads SVGAGI (reference sequence). V lost 7 bases to trimming and J lost 5 bases, with 9 bases between them. CDR3 in DNA: TGTGCCAGCACGGTCCAGGATCAGCCCCAGCATTTT. This translates into CASTVQDQPQHF.

The chain joins TRBV28 to TRBJ2-2; D remains unclear. CDR1 MDHEN and CDR2 SYDVKM come from the germline V gene. Trimming stripped 3 bases from V and 6 bases from J, with 8 bases between. The length of the CDR3 is 13 residues. CDR3 sequence reads: CASSLPLAGELFF. The CDR3 nucleotides read TGTGCCAGCAGTTTGCCACTTGCCGGGGAGCTGTTTTTT.

The chain links TRBV4-3 to TRBJ2-2, with D possibly matching TRBD1 (6 bases). The CDR3 is made up of 15 amino acids. Trimming removed 1 base at V and 2 bases at J, with 8 bases between. CDR1 LGHNA and CDR2 YSLEER come from the germline V gene. The CDR3 bases are TGCGCCAGCAGCCAAGGGACAGATAACACCGGGGAGCTGTTTTTT. Its translation is CASSQGTDNTGELFF.

The gene calls are TRBV2 and TRBJ2-3; 8 bases are shared with TRBD2. CDR1 SNHLY and CDR2 FYNNEI come from the germline V gene. The CDR3 is 15 amino acids. The ends lost 6 bases at V and 5 bases at J; junction bases unmatched: 10. Written as DNA, the CDR3 is TGTGCCAGCAGGACGGGCGGGGGGAAAATAGATACGCAGTATTTT. Translating gives CASRTGGGKIDTQYF.

This sequence joins TRBV7-9 and TRBJ1-1; no reliable D call. The CDR3 consists of 13 residues. The V gene lost 1 base and the J gene lost 5 bases, with 8 bases spanning the gap. Germline V gives CDR1 SEHNR, CDR2 FQNEAQ (reference sequence). The CDR3 DNA follows: TGTGCCAGCAGCTTAGGGCAGGTAACTGAAGCTTTCTTT. Its protein product is CASSLGQVTEAFF.

This clone was found once. The chain carries TRBV4-1 and TRBJ1-6; the D gene is possibly TRBD1 (5 bases). The CDR3 is 13 residues long. Germline V CDR1 and CDR2: MGHRA, YSYEKL. V lost 2 bases, J lost 8 bases, and 7 bases lay in between. CDR3 coding DNA: TGCGCCAGCAGCCAAACACAGGATTCACCCCTCCACTTT. It specifies CASSQTQDSPLHF.

The chain links TRBV2 to TRBJ2-5; 9 bases are a match to TRBD2. This CDR3 is built from 19 residues. Trimming took 3 bases from V and 1 from J; bases not matched to a gene: 15. Germline assignment: CDR1 SNHLY and CDR2 FYNNEI. The DNA of the CDR3 is TGTGCCAGCAGTGATTGGGTGTCAGGGCTAGCGGGGCTCCAAGAGACCCAGTACTTC. Translated: CASSDWVSGLAGLQETQYF.

V is TRBV27 and J is TRBJ2-1; 7 bases match TRBD1. The CDR3 contains 15 residues. In germline, CDR1 is MNHEY, CDR2 SMNVEV (reference sequence). V shed 6 bases, J shed 0 bases, and the junction held 5 bases outside the gene matches. The CDR3 coding sequence is TGTGCCAGCAGGATCCCAGGGGGCTCCTACAATGAGCAGTTCTTC. As protein: CASRIPGGSYNEQFF.

The chain uses TRBV28 and TRBJ2-3, with TRBD2 matching over 13 bases. After removal of 5 bases from V and 3 bases from J, the junction contained 14 bases not matched to a gene. This CDR3 is 19 amino acids long. Germline assignment: CDR1 MDHEN and CDR2 SYDVKM. The CDR3 DNA follows: TGTGCCAGCAGTGGGACTAGCGGGGCTCCCACTAGGGAGACAGATACGCAGTATTTT. Protein sequence: CASSGTSGAPTRETDTQYF.

This rearrangement joins TRBV6-5 to TRBJ1-2; 9 positions match TRBD1. CDR3 length: 15 amino acids. CDR1 and CDR2 (germline): MNHEY, SVGAGI. With 2 bases clipped from V and 3 bases from J, the junction kept 4 bases outside the gene matches. The DNA for the CDR3 is TGTGCCAGCAGTTACGGGACAGGGTCCCACTATGGCTACACCTTC. Translation: CASSYGTGSHYGYTF.

The rearrangement joins TRBV7-2 to TRBJ1-2; unclear D gene. V lost 0 bases and J lost 1, with 12 bases in between. The CDR3 consists of 16 residues. Germline V CDR1 and CDR2: SGHTA, FQGNSA. In DNA, the CDR3 is TGTGCCAGCAGCTTAGCCTGGTCTACTTTTAACTATGGCTACACCTTC. It yields the protein CASSLAWSTFNYGYTF.

This clone was found a few times. The chain is built from TRBV5-1 and TRBJ2-1, with TRBD2 matching over 13 bases. From germline, CDR1 is SGHRS and CDR2 YFSETQ. Trimming removed 2 bases from V and 7 bases from J; junction bases left unmatched: 3. This CDR3 is built from 15 residues. CDR3 in amino acids: CASSFGLAGENEQFF. The DNA of the CDR3 is TGCGCCAGCAGCTTTGGACTAGCGGGGGAAAATGAGCAGTTCTTC.

The chain couples TRBV6-1 to TRBJ2-3; 7 bases are shared with TRBD2. The CDR3 loop spans 14 amino acids. J lost 3 bases, V lost 4 bases, and 4 bases had no gene match. The germline CDR1 and CDR2 sequences are MNHNS and SASEGT. As DNA, the CDR3 is TGTGCCAGCAGTGGGGCTAGCGGAACAGATACGCAGTATTTT. Translation gives CASSGASGTDTQYF.

J is TRBJ2-1 and V is TRBV29-1; 11 bases line up with TRBD1. This CDR3 is built from 15 residues. Germline CDR1 is SQVTM and CDR2 is ANQGSEA. The V and J ends lost 4 bases and 4 bases, in that order; junction bases with no gene match: 6. CDR3 in DNA: TGCAGCGTTGCGGGACAGGGGGTTCGGTACAATGAGCAGTTCTTC. It translates to CSVAGQGVRYNEQFF.

The gene calls are TRBV6-1 and TRBJ1-5; no definite D call. This CDR3 has 13 amino acids. V lost 3 bases and J 1 base, leaving 4 bases between the germline ends. Germline CDR1 reads MNHNS; CDR2 reads SASEGT. The CDR3 DNA reads as TGTGCCAGCAGTGAGTTAAGCAATCAGCCCCAGCATTTT. It translates to CASSELSNQPQHF.

This clone was counted once. The V and J genes are TRBV4-1 and TRBJ1-1, with TRBD1 identical over 8 bases. Trimming cost V 1 base and J 3 bases; bases outside gene matches: 10. Germline values: CDR1 MGHRA, CDR2 YSYEKL. CDR3 length: 17 residues. Here the CDR3 reads CASSQGAGRGPDTEAFF. The CDR3 DNA sequence: TGCGCCAGCAGCCAAGGTGCAGGCAGGGGGCCCGACACTGAAGCTTTCTTT.

The rearrangement links TRBV18 to TRBJ1-1; 9 positions match TRBD1. Germline assignment: CDR1 KGHSH and CDR2 LQKENI. The J segment lost 2 bases and the V segment lost 5 bases, leaving 6 bases of the junction unmatched. CDR3 length equals 15 residues. The CDR3 bases are TGTGCCAGCTCATATAGGGACAGGGCTAACACTGAAGCTTTCTTT. This sequence encodes CASSYRDRANTEAFF. Using reference TRBV18 and TRBJ1-1 for the parts outside the CDR3, the full variable domain is NAGVMQNPRHLVRRRGQEARLRCSPMKGHSHVYWYRQLPEEGLKFMVYLQKENIIDESGMPKERFSAEFPKEGPSILRIQQVVRGDSAAYFCASSYRDRANTEAFFGQGTRLTVV.

The DNA for the CDR3 is TGTGCCAGCAGCCTGGACAGGAACACTGAAGCTTTCTTT. It encodes CASSLDRNTEAFF. The chain links TRBV7-8 to TRBJ1-1; a weak D match, TRBD1 (6 bases). Germline V lookup: CDR1 SGHVS, CDR2 FQNEAQ. Between the trimmed V and J ends, which lost 5 bases and 1 base, there was a span of 8 bases. This CDR3 has 13 amino acids.

This chain uses TRBV5-1 with TRBJ2-6; D unclear. The germline V gene has CDR1 SGHRS and CDR2 YFSETQ. The V end lost 5 bases, the J end lost 0 bases, and 12 bases lay between the germline ends. This CDR3 contains 16 residues. The CDR3 nucleotides are TGCGCCAGCAGTTTGATGTACGGCTCTGGGGCCAACGTCCTGACTTTC. Its protein product is CASSLMYGSGANVLTF.

This clone was detected only a few times. J is TRBJ1-4 and V is TRBV4-2; D gene uncertain. In germline, CDR1 is LGHNA, CDR2 YNFKEQ. The CDR3 covers 15 residues. Deletions cut 4 bases from V and 8 bases from J, with 17 bases between. CDR3 protein: CASSPAARDSEKLFF. The CDR3 nucleotides are TGTGCCAGCAGCCCCGCAGCGAGGGATTCCGAAAAACTGTTTTTT.

This CDR3 reads CASSESGLEGLGRVVVGNQPQHF. The CDR3 nucleotides are TGTGCCAGCAGTGAATCCGGGTTGGAGGGACTGGGCAGGGTAGTAGTGGGCAATCAGCCCCAGCATTTT. The genes are TRBV2 and TRBJ1-5, with D possibly TRBD1 on 5 matching bases. The CDR3 is 23 residues long. V gave up 2 bases and J gave up 2 bases, with 34 bases separating them. Germline values: CDR1 SNHLY, CDR2 FYNNEI.

This sequence joins TRBV2 and TRBJ1-2; 7 nucleotides agree with TRBD1. This CDR3 has 16 amino acids. V shed 0 bases and J 4 bases; nucleotides not matched to a gene: 8. The germline CDR1 and CDR2 sequences are SNHLY and FYNNEI. This chain's CDR3 is CASSEAQTGMVYGYTF. The CDR3 DNA sequence: TGTGCCAGCAGTGAAGCGCAGACAGGGATGGTCTATGGCTACACCTTC.

This chain links TRBV4-1 with TRBJ2-1, with 10 bases identical to TRBD2. Germline V lookup: CDR1 MGHRA, CDR2 YSYEKL. The CDR3 totals 16 residues. The ends lost 4 bases at V and 2 bases at J; junction bases unmatched: 5. The CDR3 nucleotides are TGCGCCAGCAGCCTCGGACTAGCGGAGACCTACAATGAGCAGTTCTTC. Translation: CASSLGLAETYNEQFF.

This clone was seen a handful of times. The chain recombines TRBV7-9 with TRBJ1-6; 8 bases are a match to TRBD1. This CDR3 contains 14 residues. V lost 7 bases, J lost 6 bases, and 5 bases stayed unmatched. CDR1 SEHNR and CDR2 FQNEAQ come from the germline V gene (reference sequence). The CDR3 sequence is CASNLGQGNSPLHF. In nucleotides, the CDR3 is TGTGCCAGCAACCTTGGACAGGGTAATTCACCCCTCCACTTT.

The V and J genes are TRBV2 and TRBJ2-5; D is unclear. Trimming removed 5 bases at V and 5 bases at J, with 6 bases between. CDR1 is SNHLY, CDR2 FYNNEI, per germline. The CDR3 consists of 11 residues. As DNA, the CDR3 is TGTGCCAGCAGTTTCGCGGAGACCCAGTACTTC. Amino acids: CASSFAETQYF.

The rearrangement uses TRBV7-6 and TRBJ2-3, with TRBD2 matching over 7 bases. This CDR3 spans 14 amino acids. Per the germline V gene, CDR1 is SGHVS and CDR2 is FNYEAQ. The J segment lost 4 bases and the V segment lost 5 bases, leaving 6 bases of the junction unmatched. In nucleotides, the CDR3 is TGTGCCAGCAGCCTAACTAGCGTGCCAGATACGCAGTATTTT. It yields the protein CASSLTSVPDTQYF.